A single sample gave rise to the 23 T cell receptor beta chains below, sequenced in a study of low-dose radiotherapy and immunotherapy resistance in tumors. TRAV- and TRBV-specific primers were used for first-strand cDNA, which covered alpha and beta chains. The authors amplified TCRs for approximately 18 PCR cycles with a constant-region primer and a V-primer adapter. A single record per CDR3 protein comes from TCRdb applying MiXCR to the reads. The repertoire includes about 60,000 distinct CDR3 sequences, under 30% of them detected once, and roughly 5.6% sits in the top ten. Specified time point: before trial treatment. Sample: PBMCs, taken before treatment. The receptors were sampled from a male donor with prostate cancer.

Turning to this clonotype: It differs at one base from a far larger clone, so likely a read error. This rearrangement joins TRBV5-1 to TRBJ2-5; D gene uncertain. Between the trimmed V and J ends, which lost 0 bases and 11 bases, there was a span of 26 bases. The CDR3 consists of 17 residues. Germline V gene data show CDR1 as SGHRS and CDR2 as YFSETQ. The CDR3 here is CASSLVLALLSASEQYF. The CDR3 nucleotides are TGCGCCAGCAGCTTGGTCCTCGCCCTGCTGTCAGCCAGTGAGCAGTACTTC.

CDR3 sequence reads: CSVERDRGSKTQYF. The DNA for the CDR3 is TGCAGCGTTGAGAGGGACAGGGGGTCTAAGACCCAGTACTTC. This chain connects TRBV29-1 to TRBJ2-5; 11 nucleotides line up with TRBD1. This CDR3 spans 14 amino acids. Germline values: CDR1 SQVTM, CDR2 ANQGSEA. V lost 3 bases to trimming and J lost 6 bases; unmatched junction nucleotides: 6.

This clonotype occurred many times. CDR3 amino acids: CASTSYGGQETQYF. The CDR3 DNA follows: TGTGCCAGCACCTCTTACGGGGGTCAAGAGACCCAGTACTTC. The genes are TRBV7-6 and TRBJ2-5; the D gene is possibly TRBD2 (6 bases). The CDR3 length is 14 residues. Germline V gene sequence: CDR1 SGHVS, CDR2 FNYEAQ. V was clipped by 7 bases and J by 2 bases, with 14 bases between them.

The sample holds many counts of this clonotype. The genes are TRBV24-1 and TRBJ2-1; 14 nucleotides agree with TRBD2. The CDR3 is 17 amino acids. The J segment lost 8 bases and the V segment lost 3 bases, leaving 8 bases of the junction unmatched. CDR1 and CDR2 (germline): KGHDR, SFDVKD. In DNA form, the CDR3 reads TGTGCCACCAGTGATCAGACTAGCGGGAGGGCCGTAGATGAGCAGTTCTTC. It encodes CATSDQTSGRAVDEQFF.

This clonotype was observed a single time. A single base is all that separates this from a far larger clone, so a read error is likely. The chain recombines TRBV10-3 with TRBJ1-1, with a possible D match to TRBD1 (5 bases). The V and J ends lost 5 bases and 0 bases respectively, with 16 bases between them. Germline assignment: CDR1 ENHRY and CDR2 SYGVKD. The CDR3 is 16 amino acids. CDR3 in DNA: TGTGCCATCAGTTACAGGACACTAGGCGTGAACACTGAAGCTTTCTTT. The encoded protein is CAISYRTLGVNTEAFF.

As to this clonotype: A far bigger clonotype differs at one base, so this is likely a read error. The chain carries TRBV6-8 and TRBJ2-1; D perhaps matches TRBD1 (6 bases). Germline V lookup: CDR1 MNHGY, CDR2 SAAAGT. The CDR3 is 16 amino acids. CDR3 bases: TGTGCCAGCAGTGTTATCGGGGCCGTCAGGGGCAATGAGCAGTCCTTC. It yields the protein CASSVIGAVRGNEQSF.

This clonotype has ten or more counts. The chain employs TRBV20-1 and TRBJ2-1; 14 bases map to TRBD2. The CDR3 is 15 residues long. Germline V gene lookup returns CDR1 DFQATT and CDR2 SNEGSKA (reference sequence). Trimming took 5 bases from V and 10 from J; bases not matched to a gene: 10. The CDR3 spells CSALRTSGGPTEQFF. The CDR3 nucleotides read TGCAGTGCTCTGAGGACTAGCGGGGGGCCCACAGAGCAGTTCTTC.

The table lists this clonotype with many counts. The genes are TRBV30 and TRBJ1-1; D uncertain. The V and J ends lost 0 bases and 4 bases respectively, with 15 bases between them. The CDR3 contains 15 residues. The germline V gene has CDR1 GTSNPN and CDR2 SVGIG (reference sequence). DNA for the CDR3: TGTGCCTGGAGTGTACAGAGGGAAGCTATCACTGAAGCTTTCTTT. The encoded protein is CAWSVQREAITEAFF.

This clonotype was counted many times. The chain's CDR3 is CASEGGRAIYNEQFF. The CDR3 nucleotides read TGTGCCAGCGAGGGCGGGAGGGCCATTTACAATGAGCAGTTCTTC. This rearrangement joins TRBV2 to TRBJ2-1; 9 bases line up with TRBD2. This CDR3 is built from 15 residues. The J segment lost 4 bases and the V segment lost 8 bases, leaving 9 bases of the junction unmatched. The germline V gene has CDR1 SNHLY and CDR2 FYNNEI.

To note about this clonotype: A much larger clonotype is one base distant, so this may be a read error. This rearrangement joins TRBV7-9 to TRBJ2-7, with D possibly TRBD1 on 5 matching bases. V was shortened by 2 bases and J by 7 bases, with 12 bases between the two germline ends. CDR1 and CDR2 (germline): SEHNR, FQNEAQ (reference sequence). The CDR3 loop spans 13 amino acids. The CDR3 is CASSLFGKGEQYF. The CDR3 DNA follows: TGTGCCAGCAGCTTATTTGGGAAGGGGGAGCAGTACTTC. Filled out from reference TRBV7-9 and TRBJ2-7, the complete variable domain reads DTGVSQNPRHKITKRGQNVTFRCDPISEHNRLYWYRQTLGQGPEFLTYFQNEAQLEKSRLLSDRFSAERPKGSFSTLEIQRTEQGDSAMYLCASSLFGKGEQYFGPGTRLTVT.

This clonotype occurred once. With a far larger clone one base away, a read error is the likely cause. The chain links TRBV6-2 or TRBV6-3 to TRBJ2-7; 8 nucleotides match TRBD1. The germline V gene has CDR1 MNHEY and CDR2 SVGEGT. The CDR3 covers 15 residues. The CDR3: CPSSQGQGISYEQYF. The CDR3 DNA reads as TGTCCCAGCAGCCAAGGACAGGGAATTTCCTACGAGCAGTACTTC.

Comments on this clonotype: A far larger clone is a single base away, which makes a read error likely. V gene TRBV13 combines with J gene TRBJ2-1, with 9 nucleotides matching TRBD2. Per the germline V gene, CDR1 is PRHDT and CDR2 is FYEKMQ (reference sequence). This CDR3 spans 18 amino acids. V lost 7 bases and J lost 2; bases outside the gene matches: 15. CDR3 amino acids: CASMGLDSGSRTYNEQFF. The CDR3 region has the DNA TGTGCCAGCATGGGTTTGGATAGCGGGAGTCGCACCTACAATGAGCAGTTCTTC.

This clonotype was counted many times. The chain has TRBV29-1 and TRBJ2-3; tentative D call: TRBD2 (5 bases). Per germline, CDR1 SQVTM and CDR2 ANQGSEA. V lost 4 bases and J lost 9, with 8 bases in between. The CDR3 loop spans 10 amino acids. This chain's CDR3 is CSVGEGTQYF. The CDR3 DNA sequence: TGCAGCGTTGGCGAGGGCACGCAGTATTTT.

This clonotype was seen ten or more times. The chain combines TRBV29-1 with TRBJ2-1; 11 bases match TRBD2. This CDR3 spans 14 amino acids. Germline assignment: CDR1 SQVTM and CDR2 ANQGSEA. With V trimmed by 4 bases and J by 7 bases, 6 bases remained unmatched. The CDR3 here is CSVASGGLQNEQFF. The CDR3 DNA reads as TGCAGCGTTGCTAGCGGGGGGCTACAAAATGAGCAGTTCTTC.

This clonotype has at least ten counts. The V and J genes are TRBV6-2 or TRBV6-3 and TRBJ1-2; no clear D. Per germline, CDR1 MNHEY and CDR2 SVGEGT. V was shortened by 5 bases and J by 0 bases, with 10 bases between the two germline ends. This CDR3 region has 14 residues. CDR3 nucleotides: TGTGCCAGCAGTCCCGGGGATGCTAACTATGGCTACACCTTC. Its protein product is CASSPGDANYGYTF.

This clonotype occurred a few times. The chain's CDR3 is CASNDRRVKDEKLFF. Here the CDR3 DNA reads TGTGCCAGCAACGACCGACGGGTCAAGGACGAAAAACTGTTTTTT. The chain couples TRBV28 to TRBJ1-4; D is unclear. CDR3 length: 15 amino acids. Trimming left V 7 bases short and J 8 bases short, with 20 bases between. Germline assignment: CDR1 MDHEN and CDR2 SYDVKM.

This clonotype has a count of ten or more. This chain uses TRBV23-1 with TRBJ2-6, with 12 bases aligning to TRBD1. TRBV23-1 is labeled an ORF, and its function is uncertain. V gave up 6 bases and J gave up 2 bases; unmatched junction bases: 8. The CDR3 is 18 residues long. Written as DNA, the CDR3 is TGCGCCAGCAGCTACCCGGGACAGGGGGCCGCTGGGGCCAACGTCCTGACTTTC. This translates into CASSYPGQGAAGANVLTF.

This clonotype was observed at least ten times. The chain uses TRBV7-8 and TRBJ2-7; D gene unclear. V dropped 1 base and J dropped 0 bases, with 7 bases sitting between them. The CDR3 has 14 amino acids. Germline loops: CDR1 SGHVS, CDR2 FQNEAQ. CDR3 nucleotides: TGTGCCAGCAGCTTAGACACCAGCTCCTACGAGCAGTACTTC. As protein: CASSLDTSSYEQYF.

This clonotype was found once. A far larger clone is a single base away, which makes a read error likely. The V and J genes are TRBV5-1 and TRBJ2-1, with 7 bases identical to TRBD1. V shed 3 bases, J shed 8 bases, and the junction held 5 bases outside the gene matches. The CDR3 is made up of 13 amino acids. CDR1 SGHRS and CDR2 YFSETQ come from the germline V gene. The CDR3 region is CASSSDRVYEQFF. Written as DNA, the CDR3 is TGCGCCAGCAGCTCCGACAGGGTTTATGAGCAGTTCTTC.

This clonotype was recorded many times. The rearrangement joins TRBV2 to TRBJ1-1; D might be TRBD1 (5 bases). The germline V and J ends were trimmed by 6 bases and 1 base, with 9 bases remaining between them. This CDR3 has 13 residues. The germline gives CDR1 SNHLY, CDR2 FYNNEI. DNA of the CDR3: TGTGCCAGCAGCAGAGGGGAGAACACTGAAGCTTTCTTT. Protein product: CASSRGENTEAFF.

This clonotype showed up many times. The V call is TRBV7-8, the J call TRBJ2-1; D is unclear. Trimming took off 2 bases at V and 10 bases at J, with 9 bases between the two ends. Germline lookup yields CDR1 SGHVS and CDR2 FQNEAQ. The CDR3 is made up of 12 amino acids. CDR3: CASSLFSGEQFF. CDR3 bases: TGTGCCAGCAGCTTATTTAGTGGGGAGCAGTTCTTC.

Ten or more counts support this clonotype. V usage is TRBV11-2 and J usage is TRBJ2-3; possibly TRBD1 or TRBD2 for D (7 bases each). Germline V gene lookup returns CDR1 SGHAT and CDR2 FQNNGV. The CDR3 spans 16 residues. V was pared by 4 bases and J by 5 bases, with 19 bases between. This CDR3 is CASSSQGRGRGDTQYF. CDR3 DNA sequence: TGTGCCAGCAGCTCCCAAGGGAGGGGGCGGGGAGATACGCAGTATTTT.

This clonotype appeared many times. CDR3 amino acids: CASSQAIVAEQYF. DNA for the CDR3: TGTGCCAGCAGCCAAGCTATCGTCGCCGAGCAGTACTTC. The V call is TRBV14, the J call TRBJ2-7, with D unclear. Trimming removed 1 base from V and 6 bases from J, with 10 bases in between. The CDR3 covers 13 residues. Germline CDR1 is SGHDN and CDR2 is FVKESK. The full variable domain, in which reference TRBV14 and TRBJ2-7 provide the parts outside the CDR3, is EAGVTQFPSHSVIEKGQTVTLRCDPISGHDNLYWYRRVMGKEIKFLLHFVKESKQDESGMPNNRFLAERTGGTYSTLKVQPAELEDSGVYFCASSQAIVAEQYFGPGTRLTVT.